Below, 14 T cell receptor beta chains from the same sample are listed, as sequenced in a study of blood T cell repertoires in COVID-19. The repertoire was sequenced with immunoSEQ multiplex PCR; TCRdb's copy has only in-frame clones and lacks some. This sample has approximately 250,000 clones, with around four fifths found just once. Sequenced: peripheral blood. Every receptor here comes from a man in his sixties with acute or convalescent COVID-19.

This chain joins TRBV14 and TRBJ2-6; TRBD2 is a possible D gene (5 bases). The CDR3 has 16 residues. V shed 1 base and J shed 0 bases, with 7 bases lying between them. From germline, CDR1 is SGHDN and CDR2 FVKESK. The DNA of the CDR3 is TGTGCCAGCAGCCAAGGAGGGAGCTCTGGGGCCAACGTCCTGACTTTC. Translating gives CASSQGGSSGANVLTF.

The chain joins TRBV11-3 to TRBJ2-7; TRBD1 is a possible D gene (5 bases). V was clipped by 5 bases and J by 5 bases, with 16 bases between them. CDR3 length equals 14 residues. The V gene's germline CDR1 is SGHNT and CDR2 YENEEA. The CDR3 DNA follows: TGTGCCAGCAGCCTAGGGCCAGGGCGTGACGAGCAGTACTTC. Encoded protein: CASSLGPGRDEQYF.

This clone was seen only a few times. The chain joins TRBV7-2 to TRBJ2-6; 12 nucleotides align to TRBD1. Germline values: CDR1 SGHTA, CDR2 FQGNSA. The CDR3 extends over 16 amino acids. Trimming took 5 bases from V and 13 from J; bases not matched to a gene: 12. In DNA, the CDR3 is TGTGCCAGCAGCCGTGGGACAGGGGGCGCCGGAGAAGTCCTGACTTTC. As protein: CASSRGTGGAGEVLTF.

V is TRBV25-1 and J is TRBJ1-2; 8 positions agree with TRBD1. The J segment lost 4 bases and the V segment lost 0 bases, leaving 7 bases of the junction unmatched. CDR3 size: 16 residues. Germline V gives CDR1 MGHDK, CDR2 SYGVNS. The CDR3 loop reads CASSEYGQGPLYGYTF. The CDR3, as DNA: TGTGCCAGCAGTGAATACGGACAGGGTCCTCTCTATGGCTACACCTTC.

The V gene is TRBV11-2, the J gene TRBJ2-1, with TRBD2 identical over 11 bases. CDR3 length: 15 residues. V was pared by 0 bases and J by 9 bases, with 4 bases of the junction left unmatched. Germline V gene lookup returns CDR1 SGHAT and CDR2 FQNNGV. The CDR3 sequence is CASSLEGLAGLEQFF. The CDR3, as DNA: TGTGCCAGCAGCTTAGAAGGACTAGCGGGCCTTGAGCAGTTCTTC.

By proportion, this clone is medium-sized. The J gene is TRBJ2-7, the V gene TRBV29-1; 8 nucleotides align to TRBD1. There are 15 residues in the CDR3. V shed 7 bases, J shed 3 bases, and the junction held 14 bases outside the gene matches. Per germline, CDR1 SQVTM and CDR2 ANQGSEA. CDR3 amino acids: CSAKAGQVGFYEQYF. The CDR3 DNA is TGCAGCGCCAAGGCGGGACAGGTGGGTTTCTACGAGCAGTACTTC.

The chain carries TRBV5-1 and TRBJ1-1, with D perhaps matching TRBD1 (5 bases). From germline, CDR1 is SGHRS and CDR2 YFSETQ. The V gene lost 3 bases and the J gene lost 0 bases, with 9 bases spanning the gap. The CDR3 runs 14 residues. CDR3 DNA sequence: TGCGCCAGCAGCTCACAGGCCCTGAACACTGAAGCTTTCTTT. Amino acid sequence: CASSSQALNTEAFF.

This chain joins TRBV10-3 and TRBJ1-1, with TRBD1 as a possible D gene (5 bases). With 4 bases removed from V and 3 bases from J, the gap between germline ends came to 9 bases. The CDR3 is 13 residues long. Germline assignment: CDR1 ENHRY and CDR2 SYGVKD. CDR3 residues: CAISAGGDTEAFF. In DNA form, the CDR3 reads TGTGCCATCAGTGCGGGGGGGGACACTGAAGCTTTCTTT.

The rearrangement links TRBV2 to TRBJ2-7, with unresolved D. The V gene lost 6 bases and the J gene lost 4 bases, with 10 bases spanning the gap. This CDR3 is 12 amino acids long. Germline V gene lookup returns CDR1 SNHLY and CDR2 FYNNEI. In DNA, the CDR3 is TGTGCCAGCAGCTTGGCCGGGTACGAGCAGTACTTC. Amino acids: CASSLAGYEQYF. The full variable domain, rest sourced from reference TRBV2 and TRBJ2-7, is EPEVTQTPSHQVTQMGQEVILRCVPISNHLYFYWYRQILGQKVEFLVSFYNNEISEKSEIFDDQFSVERPDGSNFTLKIRSTKLEDSAMYFCASSLAGYEQYFGPGTRLTVT.

This chain uses TRBV5-4 with TRBJ2-1; 9 bases agree with TRBD2. The CDR3 consists of 16 residues. Germline V lookup: CDR1 SGHNT, CDR2 YYREEE (reference sequence). V gave up 3 bases and J gave up 10 bases; unmatched junction bases: 14. The CDR3 region has the DNA TGTGCCAGCAGCTCCCCTCGGCTAGCGGGAAAGGGGGAGCAGTTCTTC. Translated, it gives CASSSPRLAGKGEQFF. The complete variable domain, with remaining parts taken from reference TRBV5-4 and TRBJ2-1, reads ETGVTQSPTHLIKTRGQQVTLRCSSQSGHNTVSWYQQALGQGPQFIFQYYREEENGRGNFPPRFSGLQFPNYSSELNVNALELDDSALYLCASSSPRLAGKGEQFFGPGTRLTVL.

The chain recombines TRBV30 with TRBJ1-2; weak D call: TRBD1 (6 bases). The V end was cut by 2 bases, the J end by 0 bases, with 13 bases between. CDR1 and CDR2 from the germline V gene are GTSNPN and SVGIG (reference sequence). The CDR3 extends over 15 amino acids. CDR3 sequence (DNA): TGTGCCTGGAGTTTTGGGGACATAGCTAACTATGGCTACACCTTC. This codes for CAWSFGDIANYGYTF.

The gene calls are TRBV2 and TRBJ2-3; D possibly corresponds to TRBD2 (5 bases). With 6 bases removed from V and 4 bases from J, the gap between germline ends came to 14 bases. Germline loops: CDR1 SNHLY, CDR2 FYNNEI. The CDR3 is 14 amino acids. Written as DNA, the CDR3 is TGTGCCAGCAGAGGTGGACTGGTTCCAGATACGCAGTATTTT. Translation: CASRGGLVPDTQYF.

The chain joins TRBV2 to TRBJ2-1; TRBD2 matches 15 bases. The V and J ends lost 8 bases and 6 bases, in that order; junction bases with no gene match: 8. The CDR3 has 16 residues. The germline gives CDR1 SNHLY, CDR2 FYNNEI. The CDR3 protein is CASGTGTSGGLNEQFF. The CDR3 DNA reads TGTGCCAGCGGGACCGGGACTAGCGGGGGGCTCAATGAGCAGTTCTTC.

V usage is TRBV5-1 and J usage is TRBJ1-1; possible D gene TRBD1, 6 bases. CDR3 length: 16 amino acids. Germline CDR1 and CDR2: SGHRS and YFSETQ. The ends were cut back, 3 bases at V and 1 base at J, with 16 bases in the middle. The CDR3 spells CASSSPITGRNTEAFF. The DNA for the CDR3 is TGCGCCAGCAGCTCGCCTATAACAGGGCGGAACACTGAAGCTTTCTTT.